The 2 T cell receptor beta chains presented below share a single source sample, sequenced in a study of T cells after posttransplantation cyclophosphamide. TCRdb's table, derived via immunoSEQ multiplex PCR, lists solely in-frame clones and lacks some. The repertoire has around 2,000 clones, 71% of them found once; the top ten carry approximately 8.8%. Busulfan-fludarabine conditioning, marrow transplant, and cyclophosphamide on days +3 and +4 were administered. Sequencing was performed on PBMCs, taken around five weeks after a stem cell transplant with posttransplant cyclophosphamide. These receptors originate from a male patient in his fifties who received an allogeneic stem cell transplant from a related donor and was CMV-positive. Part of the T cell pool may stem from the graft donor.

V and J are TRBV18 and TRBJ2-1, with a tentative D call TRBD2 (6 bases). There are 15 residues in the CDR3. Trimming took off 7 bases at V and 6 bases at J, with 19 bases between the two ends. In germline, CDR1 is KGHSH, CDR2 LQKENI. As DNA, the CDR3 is TGTGCCAGCTTCTCTGCACCACACGGGGGCAATGAGCAGTTCTTC. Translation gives CASFSAPHGGNEQFF.

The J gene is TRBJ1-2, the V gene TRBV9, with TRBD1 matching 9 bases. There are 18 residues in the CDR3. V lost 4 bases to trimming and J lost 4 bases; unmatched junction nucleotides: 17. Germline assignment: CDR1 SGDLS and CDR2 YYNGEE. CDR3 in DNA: TGTGCCAGCAGCCCGTCCCATACACAGGGGGCAGGAGTCTATGGCTACACCTTC. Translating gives CASSPSHTQGAGVYGYTF.